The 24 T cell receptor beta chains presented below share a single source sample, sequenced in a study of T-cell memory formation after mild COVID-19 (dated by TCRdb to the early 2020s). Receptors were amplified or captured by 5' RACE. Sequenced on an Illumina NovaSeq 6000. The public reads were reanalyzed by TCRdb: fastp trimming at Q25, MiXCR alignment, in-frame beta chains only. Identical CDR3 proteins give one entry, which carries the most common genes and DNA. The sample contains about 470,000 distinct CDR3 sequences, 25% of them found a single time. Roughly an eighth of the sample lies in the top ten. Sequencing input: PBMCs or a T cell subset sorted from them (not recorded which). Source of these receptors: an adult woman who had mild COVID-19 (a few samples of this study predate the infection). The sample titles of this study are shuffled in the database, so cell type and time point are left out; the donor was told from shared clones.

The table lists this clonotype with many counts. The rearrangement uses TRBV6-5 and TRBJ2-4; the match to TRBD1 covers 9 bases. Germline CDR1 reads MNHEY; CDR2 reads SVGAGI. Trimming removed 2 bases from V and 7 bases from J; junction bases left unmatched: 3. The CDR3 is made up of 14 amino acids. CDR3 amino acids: CASSYGTGSNIQYF. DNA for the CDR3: TGTGCCAGCAGTTACGGGACAGGGTCGAACATTCAGTACTTC.

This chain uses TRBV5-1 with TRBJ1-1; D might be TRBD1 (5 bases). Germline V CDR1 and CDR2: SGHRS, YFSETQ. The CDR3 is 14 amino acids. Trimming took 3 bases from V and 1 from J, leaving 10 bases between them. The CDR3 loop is CASSYGGSNTEAFF. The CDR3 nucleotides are TGCGCCAGCAGCTACGGGGGGTCGAACACTGAAGCTTTCTTT.

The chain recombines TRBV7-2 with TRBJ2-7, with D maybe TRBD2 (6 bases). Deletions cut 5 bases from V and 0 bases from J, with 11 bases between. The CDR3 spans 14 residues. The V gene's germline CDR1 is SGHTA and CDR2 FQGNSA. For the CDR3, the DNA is TGTGCCAGCAGCCCCGGACTAACCTCCTACGAGCAGTACTTC. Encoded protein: CASSPGLTSYEQYF.

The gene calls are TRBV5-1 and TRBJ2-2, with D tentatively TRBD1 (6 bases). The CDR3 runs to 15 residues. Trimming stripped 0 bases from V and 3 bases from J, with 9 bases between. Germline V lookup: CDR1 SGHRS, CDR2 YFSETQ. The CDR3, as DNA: TGCGCCAGCAGCTTGGGCCACAGGGACACCGGGGAGCTGTTTTTT. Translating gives CASSLGHRDTGELFF.

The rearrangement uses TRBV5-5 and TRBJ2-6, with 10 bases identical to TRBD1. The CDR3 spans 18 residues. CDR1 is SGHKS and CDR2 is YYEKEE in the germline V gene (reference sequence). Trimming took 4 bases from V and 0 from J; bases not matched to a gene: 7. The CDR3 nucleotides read TGTGCCAGCAGCGTTGACAGGGGGCTACTCTCTGGGGCCAACGTCCTGACTTTC. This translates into CASSVDRGLLSGANVLTF.

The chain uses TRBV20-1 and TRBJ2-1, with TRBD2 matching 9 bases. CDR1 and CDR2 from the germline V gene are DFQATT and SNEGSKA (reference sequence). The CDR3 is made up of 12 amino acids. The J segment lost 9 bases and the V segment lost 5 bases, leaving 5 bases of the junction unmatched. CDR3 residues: CSAARGGTEQFF. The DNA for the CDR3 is TGCAGTGCTGCGCGGGGGGGCACTGAGCAGTTCTTC.

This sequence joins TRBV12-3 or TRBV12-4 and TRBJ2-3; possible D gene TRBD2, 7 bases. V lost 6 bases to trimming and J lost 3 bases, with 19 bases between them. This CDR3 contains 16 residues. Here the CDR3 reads CASRVLGGLGTDTQYF. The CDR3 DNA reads TGTGCCAGCAGGGTCCTCGGGGGGCTTGGAACAGATACGCAGTATTTT.

The DNA of the CDR3 is TGTGCCAGCAGCGTAGCGGGCCTAGCGGAGTACAATGAGCAGTTCTTC. Translated, it gives CASSVAGLAEYNEQFF. The V call is TRBV9, the J call TRBJ2-1; 7 bases are shared with TRBD2. Trimming removed 0 bases from V and 4 bases from J; junction bases left unmatched: 7. The CDR3 totals 16 residues. The germline V gene encodes CDR1 SGDLS and CDR2 YYNGEE.

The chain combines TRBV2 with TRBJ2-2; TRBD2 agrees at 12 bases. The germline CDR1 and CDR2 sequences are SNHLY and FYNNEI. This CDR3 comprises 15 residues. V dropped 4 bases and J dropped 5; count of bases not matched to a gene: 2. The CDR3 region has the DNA TGTGCCAGCAGTGCTAGCGGGAGGGTGACCGGGGAGCTGTTTTTT. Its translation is CASSASGRVTGELFF.

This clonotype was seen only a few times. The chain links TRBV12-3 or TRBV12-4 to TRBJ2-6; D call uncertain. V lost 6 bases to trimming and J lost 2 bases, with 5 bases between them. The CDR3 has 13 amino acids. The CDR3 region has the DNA TGTGCCAGCAGGTTGCCTGGGGCCAACGTCCTGACTTTC. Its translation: CASRLPGANVLTF.

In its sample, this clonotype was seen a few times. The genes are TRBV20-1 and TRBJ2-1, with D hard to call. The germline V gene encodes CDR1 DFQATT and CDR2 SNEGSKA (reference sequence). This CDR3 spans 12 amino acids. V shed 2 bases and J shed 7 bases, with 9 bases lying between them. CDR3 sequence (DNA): TGCAGTGCTAGACTGGACGGAAATGAGCAGTTCTTC. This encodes CSARLDGNEQFF.

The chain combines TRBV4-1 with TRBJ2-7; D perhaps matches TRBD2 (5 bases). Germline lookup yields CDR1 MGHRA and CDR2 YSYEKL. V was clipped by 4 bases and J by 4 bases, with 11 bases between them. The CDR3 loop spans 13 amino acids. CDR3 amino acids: CASSPGSQYEQYF. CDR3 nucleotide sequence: TGCGCCAGCAGCCCGGGATCCCAATACGAGCAGTACTTC.

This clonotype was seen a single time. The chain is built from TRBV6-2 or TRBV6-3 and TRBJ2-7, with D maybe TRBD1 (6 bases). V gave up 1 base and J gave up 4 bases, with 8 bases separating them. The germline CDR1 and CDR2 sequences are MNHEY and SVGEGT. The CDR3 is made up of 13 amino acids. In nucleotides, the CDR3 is TGTGCCAGCAGTTACTACAGGGCATACGAGCAGTACTTC. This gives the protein CASSYYRAYEQYF.

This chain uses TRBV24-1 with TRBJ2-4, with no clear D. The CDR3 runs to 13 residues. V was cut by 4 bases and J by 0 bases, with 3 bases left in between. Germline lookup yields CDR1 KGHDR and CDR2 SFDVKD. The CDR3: CATSEPAKNIQYF. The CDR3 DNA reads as TGTGCCACCAGTGAACCAGCCAAAAACATTCAGTACTTC.

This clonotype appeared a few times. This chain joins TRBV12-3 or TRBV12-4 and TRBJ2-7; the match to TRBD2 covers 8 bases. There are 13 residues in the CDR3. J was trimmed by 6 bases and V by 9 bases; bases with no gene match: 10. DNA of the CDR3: TGTGCCAGTTCACCGGGGGGGGCCGGCGAGCAGTACTTC. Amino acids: CASSPGGAGEQYF.

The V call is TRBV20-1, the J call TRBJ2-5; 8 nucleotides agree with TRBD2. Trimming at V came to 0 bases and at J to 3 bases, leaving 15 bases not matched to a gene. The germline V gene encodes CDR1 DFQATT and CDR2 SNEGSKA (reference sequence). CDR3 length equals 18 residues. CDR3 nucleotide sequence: TGCAGTGCTAGAGACCCTTTGTCAAGCGGGAGAATTAAAGAGACCCAGTACTTC. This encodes CSARDPLSSGRIKETQYF.

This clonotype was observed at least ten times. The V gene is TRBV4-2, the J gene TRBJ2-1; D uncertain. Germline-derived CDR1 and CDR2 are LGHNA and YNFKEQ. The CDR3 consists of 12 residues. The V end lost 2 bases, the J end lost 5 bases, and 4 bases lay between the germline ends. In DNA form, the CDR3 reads TGTGCCAGCAGCCAAACCAACAATGAGCAGTTCTTC. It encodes CASSQTNNEQFF.

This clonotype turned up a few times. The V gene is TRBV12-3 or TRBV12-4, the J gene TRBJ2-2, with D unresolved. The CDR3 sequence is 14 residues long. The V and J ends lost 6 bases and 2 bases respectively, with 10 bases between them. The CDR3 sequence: CASSLSQNTGELFF. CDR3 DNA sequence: TGTGCCAGCAGCCTTAGTCAAAACACCGGGGAGCTGTTTTTT.

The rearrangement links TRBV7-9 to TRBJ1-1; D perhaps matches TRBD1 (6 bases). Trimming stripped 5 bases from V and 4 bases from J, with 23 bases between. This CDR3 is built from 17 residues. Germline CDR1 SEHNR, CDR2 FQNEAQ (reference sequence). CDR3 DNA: TGTGCCAGCAGCCCTCCCGCGGGCAGAAGGGGGGTCACTGAAGCTTTCTTT. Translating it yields CASSPPAGRRGVTEAFF.

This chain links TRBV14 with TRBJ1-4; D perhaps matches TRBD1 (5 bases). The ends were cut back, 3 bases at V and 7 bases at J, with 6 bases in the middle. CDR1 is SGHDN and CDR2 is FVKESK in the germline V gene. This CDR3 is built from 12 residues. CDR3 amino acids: CASSQGPEKLFF. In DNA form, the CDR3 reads TGTGCCAGCAGCCAGGGACCTGAAAAACTGTTTTTT.

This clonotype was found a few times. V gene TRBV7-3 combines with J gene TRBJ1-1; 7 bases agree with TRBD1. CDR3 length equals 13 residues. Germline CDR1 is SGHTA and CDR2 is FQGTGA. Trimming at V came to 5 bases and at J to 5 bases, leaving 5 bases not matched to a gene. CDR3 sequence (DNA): TGTGCCAGCAGCGCACAGGGGTTAACTGAAGCTTTCTTT. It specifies CASSAQGLTEAFF.

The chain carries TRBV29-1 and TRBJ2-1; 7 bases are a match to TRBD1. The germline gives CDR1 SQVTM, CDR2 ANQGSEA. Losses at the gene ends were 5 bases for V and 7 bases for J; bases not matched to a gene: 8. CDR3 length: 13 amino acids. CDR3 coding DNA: TGCAGCGTTTATCAGGGGGTGAAAAATGAGCAGTTCTTC. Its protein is CSVYQGVKNEQFF.

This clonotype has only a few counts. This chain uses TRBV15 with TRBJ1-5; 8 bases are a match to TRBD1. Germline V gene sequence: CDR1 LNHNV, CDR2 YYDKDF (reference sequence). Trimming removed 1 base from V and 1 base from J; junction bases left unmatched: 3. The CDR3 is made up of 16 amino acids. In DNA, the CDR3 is TGTGCCACCAGCAGAGGGACAGGGAGAAGCAATCAGCCCCAGCATTTT. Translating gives CATSRGTGRSNQPQHF. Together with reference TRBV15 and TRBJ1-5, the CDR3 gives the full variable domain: DAMVIQNPRYQVTQFGKPVTLSCSQTLNHNVMYWYQQKSSQAPKLLFHYYDKDFNNEADTPDNFQSRRPNTSFCFLDIRSPGLGDTAMYLCATSRGTGRSNQPQHFGDGTRLSIL.

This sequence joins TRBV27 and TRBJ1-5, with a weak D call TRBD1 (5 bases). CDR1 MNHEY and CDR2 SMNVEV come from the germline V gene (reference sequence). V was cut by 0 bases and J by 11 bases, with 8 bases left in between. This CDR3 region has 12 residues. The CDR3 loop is CASSLSGGTQHF. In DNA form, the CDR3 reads TGTGCCAGCAGTTTATCCGGGGGGACCCAGCATTTT.